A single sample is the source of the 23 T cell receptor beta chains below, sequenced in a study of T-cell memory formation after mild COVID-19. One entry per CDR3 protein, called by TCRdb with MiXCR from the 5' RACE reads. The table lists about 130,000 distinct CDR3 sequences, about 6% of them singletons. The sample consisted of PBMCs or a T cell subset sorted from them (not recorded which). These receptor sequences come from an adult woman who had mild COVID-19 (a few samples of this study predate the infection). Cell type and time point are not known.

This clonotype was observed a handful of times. Here the CDR3 reads CASSLAQGITGDEQFF. For the CDR3, the DNA is TGCGCCAGCAGCTTGGCACAGGGGATTACAGGCGATGAGCAGTTCTTC. J is TRBJ2-1 and V is TRBV5-1, with 7 bases that match TRBD1. CDR3 size: 16 residues. The V segment lost 0 bases and the J segment 8 bases; nucleotides outside the gene matches: 11. The V gene's germline CDR1 is SGHRS and CDR2 YFSETQ.

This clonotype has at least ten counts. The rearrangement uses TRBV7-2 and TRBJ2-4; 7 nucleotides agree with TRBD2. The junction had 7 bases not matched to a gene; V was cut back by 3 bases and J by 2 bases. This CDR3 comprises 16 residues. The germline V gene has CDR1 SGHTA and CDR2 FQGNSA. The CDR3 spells CASSFQRGLTKNIQYF. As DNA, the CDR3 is TGTGCCAGCAGCTTTCAGCGGGGTCTGACCAAAAACATTCAGTACTTC.

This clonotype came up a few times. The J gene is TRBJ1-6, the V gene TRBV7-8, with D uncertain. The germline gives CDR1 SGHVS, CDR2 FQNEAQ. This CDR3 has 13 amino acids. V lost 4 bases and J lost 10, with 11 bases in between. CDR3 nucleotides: TGTGCCAGCAGCTCGACCGGAGTGTCACCCCTCCACTTT. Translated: CASSSTGVSPLHF.

The CDR3 region has the DNA TGTGCCTGGAGTGTACTGGGGGAGCAGTTCTTC. It translates to CAWSVLGEQFF. V usage is TRBV30 and J usage is TRBJ2-1; D gene ambiguous. Trimming took 0 bases from V and 10 from J, leaving 7 bases between them. Germline V CDR1 and CDR2: GTSNPN, SVGIG (reference sequence). The CDR3 covers 11 residues. The full variable domain, with the rest looked up from reference TRBV30 and TRBJ2-1, is SQTIHQWPATLVQPVGSPLSLECTVEGTSNPNLYWYRQAAGRGLQLLFYSVGIGQISSEVPQNLSASRPQDRQFILSSKKLLLSDSGFYLCAWSVLGEQFFGPGTRLTVL.

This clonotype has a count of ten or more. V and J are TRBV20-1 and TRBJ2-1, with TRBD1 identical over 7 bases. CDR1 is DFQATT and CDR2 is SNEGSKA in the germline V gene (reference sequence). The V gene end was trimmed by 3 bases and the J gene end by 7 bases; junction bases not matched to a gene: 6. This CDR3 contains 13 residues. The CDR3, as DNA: TGCAGTGCTAGGACCAGGGGGTGGAATGAGCAGTTCTTC. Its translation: CSARTRGWNEQFF.

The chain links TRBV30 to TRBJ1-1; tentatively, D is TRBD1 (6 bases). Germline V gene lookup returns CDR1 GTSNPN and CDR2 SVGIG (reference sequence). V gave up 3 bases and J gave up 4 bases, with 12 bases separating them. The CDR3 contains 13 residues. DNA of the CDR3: TGTGCCTGGAGCGCAACAGGGCCCACTGAAGCTTTCTTT. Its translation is CAWSATGPTEAFF.

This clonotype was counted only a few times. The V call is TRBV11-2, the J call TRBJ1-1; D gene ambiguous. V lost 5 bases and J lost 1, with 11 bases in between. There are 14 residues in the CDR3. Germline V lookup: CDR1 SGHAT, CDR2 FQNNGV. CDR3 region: CASSLRSRNTEAFF. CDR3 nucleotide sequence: TGTGCCAGCAGCCTCAGGTCGCGGAACACTGAAGCTTTCTTT. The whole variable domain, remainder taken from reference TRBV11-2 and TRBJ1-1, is EAGVAQSPRYKIIEKRQSVAFWCNPISGHATLYWYQQILGQGPKLLIQFQNNGVVDDSQLPKDRFSAERLKGVDSTLKIQPAKLEDSAVYLCASSLRSRNTEAFFGQGTRLTVV.

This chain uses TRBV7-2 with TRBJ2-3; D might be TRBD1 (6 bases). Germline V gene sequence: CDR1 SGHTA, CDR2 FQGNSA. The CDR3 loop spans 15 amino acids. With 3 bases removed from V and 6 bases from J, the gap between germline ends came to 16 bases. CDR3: CASSFWGLLRDTQYF. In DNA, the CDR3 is TGTGCCAGCAGCTTTTGGGGGCTCCTTCGCGATACGCAGTATTTT. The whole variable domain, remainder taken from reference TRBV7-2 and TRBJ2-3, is GAGVSQSPSNKVTEKGKDVELRCDPISGHTALYWYRQSLGQGLEFLIYFQGNSAPDKSGLPSDRFSAERTGGSVSTLTIQRTQQEDSAVYLCASSFWGLLRDTQYFGPGTRLTVL.

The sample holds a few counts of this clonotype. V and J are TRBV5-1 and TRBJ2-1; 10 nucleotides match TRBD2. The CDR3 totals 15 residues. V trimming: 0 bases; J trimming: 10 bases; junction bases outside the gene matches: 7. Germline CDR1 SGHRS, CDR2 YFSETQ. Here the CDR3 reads CASSLGRTSGLEQFF. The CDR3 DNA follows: TGCGCCAGCAGCTTGGGCCGGACTAGCGGTTTAGAGCAGTTCTTC.

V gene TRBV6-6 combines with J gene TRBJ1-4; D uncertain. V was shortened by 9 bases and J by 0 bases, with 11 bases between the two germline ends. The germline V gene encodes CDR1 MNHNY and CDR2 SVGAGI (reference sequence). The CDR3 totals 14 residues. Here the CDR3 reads CASSLPATNEKLFF. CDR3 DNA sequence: TGTGCCAGTTCCCTCCCAGCAACTAATGAAAAACTGTTTTTT.

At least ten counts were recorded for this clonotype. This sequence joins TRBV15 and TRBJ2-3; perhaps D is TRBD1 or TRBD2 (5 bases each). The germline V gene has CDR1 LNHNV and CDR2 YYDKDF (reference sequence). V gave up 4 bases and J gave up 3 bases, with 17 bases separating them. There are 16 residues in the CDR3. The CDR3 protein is CATSTSGTGNTDTQYF. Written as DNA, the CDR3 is TGTGCCACCAGCACCTCTGGGACGGGAAATACAGATACGCAGTATTTT.

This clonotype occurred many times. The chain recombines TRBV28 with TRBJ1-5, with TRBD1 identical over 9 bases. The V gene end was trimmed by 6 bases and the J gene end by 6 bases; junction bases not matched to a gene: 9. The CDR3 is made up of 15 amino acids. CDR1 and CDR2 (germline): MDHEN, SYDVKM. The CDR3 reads CASSPTGTGSQPQHF. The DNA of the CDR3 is TGTGCCAGCAGCCCAACCGGGACAGGGAGTCAGCCCCAGCATTTT.

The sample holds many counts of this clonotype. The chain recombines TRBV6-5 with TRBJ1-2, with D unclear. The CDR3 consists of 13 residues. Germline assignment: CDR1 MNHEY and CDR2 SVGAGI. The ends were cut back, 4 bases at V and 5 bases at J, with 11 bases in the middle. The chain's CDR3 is CASSSGFGYGYTF. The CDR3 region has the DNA TGTGCCAGCAGTTCCGGATTTGGGTATGGCTACACCTTC.

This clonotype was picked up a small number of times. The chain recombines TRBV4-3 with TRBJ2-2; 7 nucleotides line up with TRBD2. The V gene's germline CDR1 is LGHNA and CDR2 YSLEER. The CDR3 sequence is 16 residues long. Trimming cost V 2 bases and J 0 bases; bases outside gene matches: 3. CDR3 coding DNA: TGCGCCAGCAGCCAACCTGGACTAGCGAACACCGGGGAGCTGTTTTTT. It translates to CASSQPGLANTGELFF.

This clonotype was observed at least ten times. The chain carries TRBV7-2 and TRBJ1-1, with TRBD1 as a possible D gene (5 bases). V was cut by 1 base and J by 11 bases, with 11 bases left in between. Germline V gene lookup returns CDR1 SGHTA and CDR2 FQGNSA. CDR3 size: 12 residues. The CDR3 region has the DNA TGTGCCAGCAGCTTAGATCAGGGAACGGCTTTCTTT. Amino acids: CASSLDQGTAFF.

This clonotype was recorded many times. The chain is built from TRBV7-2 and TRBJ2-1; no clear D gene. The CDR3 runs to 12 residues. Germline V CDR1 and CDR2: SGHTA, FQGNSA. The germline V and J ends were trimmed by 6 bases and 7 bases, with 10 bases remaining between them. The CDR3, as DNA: TGTGCCAGCAGTGCTGGTTGGAATGAGCAGTTCTTC. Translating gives CASSAGWNEQFF.

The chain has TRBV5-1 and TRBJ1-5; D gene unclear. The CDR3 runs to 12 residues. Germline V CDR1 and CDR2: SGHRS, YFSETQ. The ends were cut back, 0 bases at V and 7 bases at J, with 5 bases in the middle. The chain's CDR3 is CASSLAGQPQHF. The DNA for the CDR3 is TGCGCCAGCAGCTTGGCCGGACAGCCCCAGCATTTT.

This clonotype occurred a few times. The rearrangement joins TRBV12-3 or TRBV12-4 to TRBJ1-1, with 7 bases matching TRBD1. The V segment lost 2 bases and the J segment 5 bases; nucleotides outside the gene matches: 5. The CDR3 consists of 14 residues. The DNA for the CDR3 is TGTGCCAGCAGTTTAATTCCAGGGGGAACTGAAGCTTTCTTT. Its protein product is CASSLIPGGTEAFF.

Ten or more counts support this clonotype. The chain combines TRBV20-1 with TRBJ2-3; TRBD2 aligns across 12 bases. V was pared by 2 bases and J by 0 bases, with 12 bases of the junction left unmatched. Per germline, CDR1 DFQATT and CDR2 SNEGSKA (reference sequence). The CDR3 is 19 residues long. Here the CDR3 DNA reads TGCAGTGCTAGAACACTCGGACTAGCGGGATCAGGAAGCACAGATACGCAGTATTTT. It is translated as CSARTLGLAGSGSTDTQYF.

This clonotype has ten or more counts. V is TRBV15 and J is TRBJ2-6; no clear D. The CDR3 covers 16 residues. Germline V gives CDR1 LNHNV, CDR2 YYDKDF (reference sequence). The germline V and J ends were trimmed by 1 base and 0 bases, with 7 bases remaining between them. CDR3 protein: CATSRGARSGANVLTF. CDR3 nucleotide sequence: TGTGCCACCAGCAGAGGTGCCCGCTCTGGGGCCAACGTCCTGACTTTC.

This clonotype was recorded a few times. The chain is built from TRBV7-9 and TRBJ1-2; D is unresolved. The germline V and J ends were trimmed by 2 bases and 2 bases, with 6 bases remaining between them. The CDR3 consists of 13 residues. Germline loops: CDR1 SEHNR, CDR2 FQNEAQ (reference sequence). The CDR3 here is CASSLYQNYGYTF. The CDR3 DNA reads TGTGCCAGCAGCTTATACCAGAACTATGGCTACACCTTC.

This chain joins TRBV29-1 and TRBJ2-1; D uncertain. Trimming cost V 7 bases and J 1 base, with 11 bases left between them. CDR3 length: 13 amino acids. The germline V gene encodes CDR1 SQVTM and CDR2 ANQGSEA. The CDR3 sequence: CSARHGSYNEQFF. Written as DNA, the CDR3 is TGCAGCGCTCGACATGGATCCTACAATGAGCAGTTCTTC.

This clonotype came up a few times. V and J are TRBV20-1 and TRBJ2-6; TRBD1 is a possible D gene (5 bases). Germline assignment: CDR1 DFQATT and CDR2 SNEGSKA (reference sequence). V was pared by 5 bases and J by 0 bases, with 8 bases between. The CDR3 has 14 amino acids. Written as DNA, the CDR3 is TGCAGTGCTTCCCAGGGCTCTGGGGCCAACGTCCTGACTTTC. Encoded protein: CSASQGSGANVLTF.